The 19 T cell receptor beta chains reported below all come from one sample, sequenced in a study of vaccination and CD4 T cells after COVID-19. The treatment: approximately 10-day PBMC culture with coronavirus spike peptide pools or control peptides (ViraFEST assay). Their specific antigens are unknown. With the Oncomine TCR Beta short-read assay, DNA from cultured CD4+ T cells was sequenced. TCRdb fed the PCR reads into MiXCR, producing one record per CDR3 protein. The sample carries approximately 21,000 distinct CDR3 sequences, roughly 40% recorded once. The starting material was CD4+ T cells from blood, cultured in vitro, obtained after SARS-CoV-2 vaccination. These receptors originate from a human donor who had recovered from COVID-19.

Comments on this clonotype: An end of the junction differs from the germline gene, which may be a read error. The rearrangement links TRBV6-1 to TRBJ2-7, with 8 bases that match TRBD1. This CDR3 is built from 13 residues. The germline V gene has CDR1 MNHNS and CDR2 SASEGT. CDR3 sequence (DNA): TGCGCCAGCAGTCAAGACAGGGGTGTCGAGCAGTACTTC. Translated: CASSQDRGVEQYF.

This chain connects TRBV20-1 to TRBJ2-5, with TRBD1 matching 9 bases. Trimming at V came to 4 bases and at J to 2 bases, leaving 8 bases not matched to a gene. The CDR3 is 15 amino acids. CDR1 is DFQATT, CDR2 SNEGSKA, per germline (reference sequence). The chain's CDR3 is CSAKGDREHQETQYF. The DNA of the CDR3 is TGCAGTGCTAAGGGGGACAGGGAACATCAAGAGACCCAGTACTTC.

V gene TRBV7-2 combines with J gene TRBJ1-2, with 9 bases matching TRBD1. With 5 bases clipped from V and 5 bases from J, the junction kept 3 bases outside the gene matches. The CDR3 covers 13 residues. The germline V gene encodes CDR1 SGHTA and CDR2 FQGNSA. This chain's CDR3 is CASSLTGGYGYTF. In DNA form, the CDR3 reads TGTGCCAGCAGCCTGACAGGGGGATATGGCTACACCTTC.

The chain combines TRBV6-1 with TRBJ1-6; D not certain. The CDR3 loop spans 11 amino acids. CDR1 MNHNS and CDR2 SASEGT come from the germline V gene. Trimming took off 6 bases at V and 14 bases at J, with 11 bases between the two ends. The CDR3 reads CASSSHQTLHF. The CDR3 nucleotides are TGTGCCAGCAGCTCCCATCAAACCCTCCACTTT.

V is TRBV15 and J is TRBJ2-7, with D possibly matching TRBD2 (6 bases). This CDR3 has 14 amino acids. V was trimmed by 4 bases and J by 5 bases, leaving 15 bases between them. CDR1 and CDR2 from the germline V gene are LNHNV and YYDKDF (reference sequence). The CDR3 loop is CATSTRTKDHEQYF. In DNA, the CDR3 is TGTGCCACCAGCACCCGGACTAAGGATCACGAGCAGTACTTC.

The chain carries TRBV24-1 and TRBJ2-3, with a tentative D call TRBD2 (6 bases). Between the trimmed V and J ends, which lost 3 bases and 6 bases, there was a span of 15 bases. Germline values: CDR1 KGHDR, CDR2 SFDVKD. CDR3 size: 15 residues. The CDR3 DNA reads TGTGCCACCAGTGATCCCGGGGGTACTCCCGATACGCAGTATTTT. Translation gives CATSDPGGTPDTQYF.

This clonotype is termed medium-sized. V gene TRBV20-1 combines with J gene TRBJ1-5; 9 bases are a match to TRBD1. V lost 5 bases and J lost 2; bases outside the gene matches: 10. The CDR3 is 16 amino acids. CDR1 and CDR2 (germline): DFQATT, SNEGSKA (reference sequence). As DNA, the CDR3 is TGCAGTGCTCCGATACAGGGGGCTAATCGCAATCAGCCCCAGCATTTT. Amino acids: CSAPIQGANRNQPQHF.

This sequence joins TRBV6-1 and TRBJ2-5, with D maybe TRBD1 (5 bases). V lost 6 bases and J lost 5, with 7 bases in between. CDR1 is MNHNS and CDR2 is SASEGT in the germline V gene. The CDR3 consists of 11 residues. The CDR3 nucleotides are TGTGCCAGCAGGCGACAGGAGACCCAGTACTTC. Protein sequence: CASRRQETQYF.

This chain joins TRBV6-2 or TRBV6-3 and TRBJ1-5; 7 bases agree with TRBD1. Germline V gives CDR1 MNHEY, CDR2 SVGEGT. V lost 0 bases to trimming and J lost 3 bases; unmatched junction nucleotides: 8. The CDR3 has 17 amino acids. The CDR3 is CASSYSRGPTDNQPQHF. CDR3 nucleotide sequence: TGTGCCAGCAGTTACTCGAGGGGGCCTACCGACAATCAGCCCCAGCATTTT.

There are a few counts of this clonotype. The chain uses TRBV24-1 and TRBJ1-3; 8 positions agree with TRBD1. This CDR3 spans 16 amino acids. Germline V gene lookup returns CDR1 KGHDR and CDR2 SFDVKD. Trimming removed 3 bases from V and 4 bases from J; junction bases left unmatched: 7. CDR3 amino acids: CATSDRGQGGGNTIYF. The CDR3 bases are TGTGCCACCAGTGATCGAGGACAGGGAGGCGGAAACACCATATATTTT.

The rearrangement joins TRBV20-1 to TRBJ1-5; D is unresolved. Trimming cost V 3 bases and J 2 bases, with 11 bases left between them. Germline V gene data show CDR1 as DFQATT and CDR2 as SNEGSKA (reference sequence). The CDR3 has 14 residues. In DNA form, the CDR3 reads TGCAGTGCTAGGGGAAGTGGGGGCAATCAGCCCCAGCATTTT. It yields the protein CSARGSGGNQPQHF.

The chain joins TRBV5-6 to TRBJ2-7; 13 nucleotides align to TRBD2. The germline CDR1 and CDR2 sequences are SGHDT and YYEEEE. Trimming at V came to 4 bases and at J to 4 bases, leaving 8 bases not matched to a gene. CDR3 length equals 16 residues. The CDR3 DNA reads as TGTGCCAGCAGCGGAGGACTAGCGGGAGCTGGGTACGAGCAGTACTTC. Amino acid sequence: CASSGGLAGAGYEQYF.

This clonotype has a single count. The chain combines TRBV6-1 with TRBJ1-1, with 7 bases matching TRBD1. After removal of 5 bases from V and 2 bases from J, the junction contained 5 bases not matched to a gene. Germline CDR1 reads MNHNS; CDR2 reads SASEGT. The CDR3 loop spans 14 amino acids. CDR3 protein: CASSNNRGNTEAFF. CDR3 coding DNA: TGTGCCAGCAGTAATAACAGGGGCAACACTGAAGCTTTCTTT.

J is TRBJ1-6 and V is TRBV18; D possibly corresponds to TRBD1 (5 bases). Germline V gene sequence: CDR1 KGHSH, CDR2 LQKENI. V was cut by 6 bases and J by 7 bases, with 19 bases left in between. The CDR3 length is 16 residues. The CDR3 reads CASSPLRQGRNSPLHF. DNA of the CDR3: TGTGCCAGCTCGCCATTGAGGCAGGGTAGAAATTCACCCCTCCACTTT.

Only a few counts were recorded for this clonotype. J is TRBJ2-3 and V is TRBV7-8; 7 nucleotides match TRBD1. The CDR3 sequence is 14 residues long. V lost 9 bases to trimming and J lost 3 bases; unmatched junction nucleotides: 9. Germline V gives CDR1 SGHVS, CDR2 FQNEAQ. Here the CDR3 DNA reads TGTGCCAGTCTCCCCTGGGACAGAACAGATACGCAGTATTTT. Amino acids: CASLPWDRTDTQYF.

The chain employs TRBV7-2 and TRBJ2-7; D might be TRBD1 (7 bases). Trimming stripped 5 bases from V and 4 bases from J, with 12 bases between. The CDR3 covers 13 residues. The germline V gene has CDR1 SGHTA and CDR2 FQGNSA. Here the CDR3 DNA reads TGTGCCAGCAGCGCGGGACAGAGATACGAGCAGTACTTC. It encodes CASSAGQRYEQYF.

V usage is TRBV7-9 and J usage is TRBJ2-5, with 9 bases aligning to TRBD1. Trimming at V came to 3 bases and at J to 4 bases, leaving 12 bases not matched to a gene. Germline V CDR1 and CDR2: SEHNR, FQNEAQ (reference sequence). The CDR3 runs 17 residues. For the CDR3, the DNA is TGTGCCAGCAGCTTGAGTGGGACAGGGAAATATAGAGAGACCCAGTACTTC. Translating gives CASSLSGTGKYRETQYF.

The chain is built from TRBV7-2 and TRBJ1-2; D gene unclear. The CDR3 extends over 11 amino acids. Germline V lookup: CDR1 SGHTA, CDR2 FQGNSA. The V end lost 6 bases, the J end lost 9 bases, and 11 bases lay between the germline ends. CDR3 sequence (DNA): TGTGCCAGCAGGACCGGGTATCGCTACACCTTC. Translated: CASRTGYRYTF.

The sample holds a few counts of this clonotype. CDR3 sequence: CSAHRGTSGGRRPSEQFF. The CDR3 coding sequence is TGCAGTGCCCATAGGGGGACTAGCGGGGGGCGACGCCCCAGTGAGCAGTTCTTC. V gene TRBV20-1 combines with J gene TRBJ2-1; 15 bases fit TRBD2. CDR1 is DFQATT and CDR2 is SNEGSKA in the germline V gene (reference sequence). V trimming: 6 bases; J trimming: 9 bases; junction bases outside the gene matches: 18. The CDR3 length is 18 residues.